This is a list of T cell receptor beta chains from one sample in a study of beta chain features in type 1 diabetes. The method was immunoSEQ multiplex PCR; TCRdb's version includes in-frame clones alone and lacks a portion of them. This sample carries around 430,000 clones, about 30% of them seen once, and the ten largest clones take around 0.065%. Material for sequencing was naive CD4+ T cells from blood. The receptors here all came from a young man in good health. Each CDR3 is given with its conserved first and last residue. D genes are given only for firm matches. Some rows have no size entry. The others give once, few or many, or a class for an expanded clone.

>TRBV29-1|TRBJ1-1|.|TRBD1
TGCAGCGTTGACCCCCGACAGGGGTTTTTCGCTTTCTTT
CSVDPRQGFFAFF
>TRBV9|TRBJ2-2|few|.
TGTGCCAGCAGCGTAGCAAGGGGCTGGGACACCGGGGAGCTGTTTTTT
CASSVARGWDTGELFF
>TRBV5-1|TRBJ2-5|.|.
TGCGCCAGCGAGAGGTGGCCACAAGAGACCCAGTACTTC
CASERWPQETQYF
>TRBV29-1|TRBJ2-7|few|.
TGCAGCGTTCGGTGGGCGGCCGGTGGGTACGAGCAGTACTTC
CSVRWAAGGYEQYF
>TRBV30|TRBJ2-2|few|.
TGTGCCTGGAGTGTGTGGAGAAACACCGGGGAGCTGTTTTTT
CAWSVWRNTGELFF
>TRBV5-6|TRBJ1-2|.|TRBD1
TGTGCCAGCAGCTTCGGGACAGAACCTTGGGGCTACACCTTC
CASSFGTEPWGYTF
>TRBV5-1|TRBJ2-6|.|TRBD1
TGCGCCAGCAGCGGGCGTCCCGGGACAGGAACTGGGGCCAACGTCCTGACTTTC
CASSGRPGTGTGANVLTF
>TRBV9|TRBJ2-2|.|TRBD2
TGTGCCAGCAGCCCCACCGGGACTAGCGGGAGGGGCGGGACCGGGGAGCTGTTTTTT
CASSPTGTSGRGGTGELFF
>TRBV10-3|TRBJ2-5|few|.
TGTGCCATCAGTGAGAGGCCGGAGCGTGAGACCCAGTACTTC
CAISERPERETQYF
>TRBV30|TRBJ1-1|few|.
TGTGCCTGGAGTGTAAGGGGAGGCACTGAAGCTTTCTTT
CAWSVRGGTEAFF
>TRBV10-3|TRBJ2-7|few|.
TGTGCCATCAGGGACCGGGCCCAGGCCTACGAGCAGTACTTC
CAIRDRAQAYEQYF
>TRBV27|TRBJ2-5|.|.
TGTGCCAGCACAAGGCAGGGTAGGGAGTATGAGACCCAGTACTTC
CASTRQGREYETQYF
>TRBV18|TRBJ1-4|few|.
TGTGCCAGCTCACCATCAGGGTCTCGGGAAAAACTGTTTTTT
CASSPSGSREKLFF
>TRBV27|TRBJ2-1|once|TRBD2
TGTGCCAGCAGCCCTAGCGGTATCTACAATGAGCAGTTCTTC
CASSPSGIYNEQFF
>TRBV4-2|TRBJ2-4|few|TRBD1
TGTGCCAGCAGCCCCCGACAGGGTAACGTGGGCATTCAGTACTTC
CASSPRQGNVGIQYF
>TRBV9|TRBJ2-7|.|.
TGTGCCAGCAGCGCACAGGGTCACGAGCAGTACTTC
CASSAQGHEQYF
>TRBV4-1|TRBJ2-1|few|.
TGCGCCAGCAGCCTGAGGACTGACTCCTGGCAGTTCTTC
CASSLRTDSWQFF
>TRBV4-3|TRBJ1-1|.|.
TGCGCCAGCAGCCAAGCAAGGGGCACTGAAGCTTTCTTT
CASSQARGTEAFF
>TRBV29-1|TRBJ2-2|few|.
TGCAGCGTTGAACACCGTCGGGAGCTGTTTTTT
CSVEHRRELFF
>TRBV7-2|TRBJ2-7|.|TRBD2
TGTGCCAGCAGCAATAGCGGGGGGGCAGGATCCCCCGACGAGCAGTACTTC
CASSNSGGAGSPDEQYF
>TRBV10-3|TRBJ2-5|few|TRBD1
TGTGCCATCAGTGAACAGGGGGCGGTTGAGACCCAGTACTTC
CAISEQGAVETQYF
>TRBV4-2|TRBJ2-1|once|.
TGTGCCAGCAGCCAAGATTGGGCGGCCTACAATGAGCAGTTCTTC
CASSQDWAAYNEQFF
>TRBV5-1|TRBJ2-7|.|.
TGCGCCAGCAGCCCACGGGACGCCTCCTACGAGCAGTACTTC
CASSPRDASYEQYF
>TRBV20-1|TRBJ2-1|few|.
TGCAGTGCCGAGAGGGTTTTTAGGCAGTTCTTC
CSAERVFRQFF
>TRBV19|TRBJ2-7|.|.
TGTGCCAGTACAGGGCTCTCCTACGAGCAGTACTTC
CASTGLSYEQYF
>TRBV19|TRBJ2-1|few|.
TGTGCCAGTAGTATAGGCAGAAACAATGAGCAGTTCTTC
CASSIGRNNEQFF
>TRBV15|TRBJ2-7|few|.
TGTGCCACCAGCAGAGCCGTGAGTTCCTCCTACGAGCAGTACTTC
CATSRAVSSSYEQYF
>TRBV4-1|TRBJ2-6|.|TRBD2
TGCGCCAGCAGCCAAGGGATAGCGGGAGTACTCGGGGCCAACGTCCTGACTTTC
CASSQGIAGVLGANVLTF
>TRBV4-2|TRBJ2-1|.|TRBD2
TGTGCCAGCAGCCAAGAAATTATCACTAGCGCGGAGCAGTTCTTC
CASSQEIITSAEQFF
>TRBV25-1|TRBJ1-2|.|TRBD1
TGTGCCAGCAGTGAATCCGGGACAGGGCCAACCTTC
CASSESGTGPTF
>TRBV4-3|TRBJ2-1|.|TRBD2
TGCGCCAGCAGCCCGGACGGGCGACTAGCGGGAGTAGATGAGCAGTTCTTC
CASSPDGRLAGVDEQFF
>TRBV29-1|TRBJ2-6|few|.
TGCAGCGTTGAAGGAAACGGCTCCCCTGGGGCCAACGTCCTGACTTTC
CSVEGNGSPGANVLTF
>TRBV7-2|TRBJ2-7|.|TRBD1
TGTGCCAGCAGCTTTTACAGGGGGAACTACGAGCAGTACTTC
CASSFYRGNYEQYF
>TRBV25-1|TRBJ2-3|few|.
TGTGCCAGCAGTGTTACTAGCACAGATACGCAGTATTTT
CASSVTSTDTQYF
>TRBV7-8|TRBJ2-7|few|TRBD1
TGTGCCAGCAGCTTAGCAAGGGACAGGGAAGACTACGAGCAGTACTTC
CASSLARDREDYEQYF
>TRBV15|TRBJ2-7|few|.
TGTGCCACCAGCAGCCGCAGGTCCGAGCAGTACTTC
CATSSRRSEQYF
>TRBV18|TRBJ2-3|few|.
TGTGCCAGCTCACCAGGAACAGATACGCAGTATTTT
CASSPGTDTQYF
>TRBV30|TRBJ2-7|.|TRBD2
TGTGCCTGGAGAGAAGGGACTAGATCCTCCTACGAGCAGTACTTC
CAWREGTRSSYEQYF
>TRBV30|TRBJ2-2|.|.
TGTGCCTGGAGTGTTTTATTAACCGGGGAGCTGTTTTTT
CAWSVLLTGELFF
>TRBV7-2|TRBJ2-7|few|TRBD1
TGTGCCAGCAGCCGACCGGGACAGGGCTTTGGGATACTCTACGAGCAGTACTTC
CASSRPGQGFGILYEQYF
>TRBV7-9|TRBJ2-3|.|TRBD2
TGTGCCAGCAGCTTAGCCTTCCGGGAGGCCCGCACAGATACGCAGTATTTT
CASSLAFREARTDTQYF
>TRBV11-3|TRBJ2-1|.|.
TGTGCCAGCAGCCGGAGGGGCCGAGGTGAGCAGTTCTTC
CASSRRGRGEQFF
>TRBV30|TRBJ1-2|.|.
TGTGCCTGGAGTGTAGAACTACGGTATGGCTACACCTTC
CAWSVELRYGYTF
>TRBV6-6|TRBJ1-2|.|.
TGTGCCAGCAGTTTTGGCGGTAACTATGGCTACACCTTC
CASSFGGNYGYTF
>TRBV29-1|TRBJ1-1|.|.
TGCAGCGCTAACGAGGGGGGTCTGAACACTGAAGCTTTCTTT
CSANEGGLNTEAFF
>TRBV5-1|TRBJ2-7|.|TRBD2
TGCGCCAGCAGCTTGGGGACTAGCGGGATGAGGGGCTACTACGAGCAGTACTTC
CASSLGTSGMRGYYEQYF
>TRBV7-2|TRBJ2-3|.|TRBD1
TGTGCCAGCAGCTCGCCCGGACAGGGGGAGAAGGCAGATACGCAGTATTTT
CASSSPGQGEKADTQYF
>TRBV11-2|TRBJ2-3|.|TRBD2
TGTGCCAGCAGCTTCGTACTAGCGGGAGACACAGATACGCAGTATTTT
CASSFVLAGDTDTQYF
>TRBV4-1|TRBJ2-7|.|TRBD2
TGCGCCAGCAGCCAACTCGAGATGCTAGCGGGAGGCGCCTACGAGCAGTACTTC
CASSQLEMLAGGAYEQYF
>TRBV30|TRBJ1-2|.|TRBD1
TGTGCCTGGAGTGCGGACAGGGGGCATGGCTACACCTTC
CAWSADRGHGYTF
>TRBV5-1|TRBJ2-7|.|.
TGCGCCAGCAGCTTGGTAGACGAGCAGTACTTC
CASSLVDEQYF
>TRBV25-1|TRBJ2-1|few|.
TGTGCCAGCAGTGTACAGGCAGTCAATGAGCAGTTCTTC
CASSVQAVNEQFF
>TRBV27|TRBJ1-1|.|.
TGTGCCAGCAGCGATCCCCTTACGGGTGAAGCTTTCTTT
CASSDPLTGEAFF
>TRBV11-2|TRBJ2-7|.|TRBD2
TGTGCCAGCAGCCTACTAGCGGGAGCAGACGAGCAGTACTTC
CASSLLAGADEQYF